The sequence of this T cell receptor (beta chain) was determined in a study of T-cell reconstitution after alpha-beta-depleted transplantation in children. Study results and caveats: Surviving recipient T cells and thymic progenitors accounted for the high day-60 TCRbeta diversity observed in some patients. Several hundred graft clones that had expanded were reportedly the source of alpha-beta T cells about two months after transplant. It was newly produced T cells that mostly accounted for T-cell counts and diversity one year after transplant.

In its sample, this clonotype was seen many times. The antigen remains undetermined. Unique molecular identifiers were built into the TCRbeta library. TCRdb re-called the PCR reads through MiXCR, storing one row per CDR3 protein. The data show roughly 240,000 distinct CDR3 sequences, under 9.5% seen once. Trimming at V came to 4 bases and at J to 6 bases, leaving 8 bases not matched to a gene. Germline V gives CDR1 MNHNS, CDR2 SASEGT. The CDR3 runs 14 residues. The TCR sequence derives from a male patient aged 10 to 17 who had a stem cell transplant for acute lymphoblastic leukemia, so the T cells may come from the graft donor. The sequencing here drew on PBMCs, mostly from graft donor cells, taken 180 days after TCRalphabeta/CD19-depleted stem cell transplant. The genes are TRBV6-1 and TRBJ1-1, with 7 bases lining up with TRBD1. CDR3 DNA sequence: TGTGCCAGCAGTGGTAAATACAGGGGCGCTGAAGCTTTCTTT. Its translation is CASSGKYRGAEAFF.